This T cell receptor beta chain was retrieved from a study of graft-versus-host responses after intestinal transplantation. Study-wide context: Among the recipients, all got anti-thymocyte globulin induction and then tacrolimus and steroids for 3 to 4 years.

On this clone itself: Its antigen is unidentified.

Study outcomes and limitations: GvH clones surfaced in recipient marrow, some emerging earlier in ileum or blood. Allograft clonal ratios (graft-versus-host to host-versus-graft) were high in patients who had graft-donor T cell macrochimerism.

Some clones are missing from TCRdb's copy, which holds only in-frame ones; the method was immunoSEQ multiplex PCR. The sample shows some 13,000 clones, around 74% of them seen only once. CDR1 and CDR2 (germline): ENHRY, SYGVKD. The CDR3 is made up of 18 amino acids. V gave up 6 bases and J gave up 6 bases, with 26 bases separating them. Intraepithelial lymphocytes and lamina propria lymphocytes were released through processing of graft tissue. This clonotype was sampled from a human patient who received an intestinal transplant, so some T cells may come from the graft donor. This chain joins TRBV10-3 and TRBJ2-2, with D perhaps matching TRBD1 (6 bases). Source: ileum tissue, taken 16 days after intestinal transplant. The CDR3 DNA reads TGTGCCATCAGCTTTAGCCAGCCGGACAGAGGAGTAGCCGGGGAGCTGTTTTTT. This sequence encodes CAISFSQPDRGVAGELFF.